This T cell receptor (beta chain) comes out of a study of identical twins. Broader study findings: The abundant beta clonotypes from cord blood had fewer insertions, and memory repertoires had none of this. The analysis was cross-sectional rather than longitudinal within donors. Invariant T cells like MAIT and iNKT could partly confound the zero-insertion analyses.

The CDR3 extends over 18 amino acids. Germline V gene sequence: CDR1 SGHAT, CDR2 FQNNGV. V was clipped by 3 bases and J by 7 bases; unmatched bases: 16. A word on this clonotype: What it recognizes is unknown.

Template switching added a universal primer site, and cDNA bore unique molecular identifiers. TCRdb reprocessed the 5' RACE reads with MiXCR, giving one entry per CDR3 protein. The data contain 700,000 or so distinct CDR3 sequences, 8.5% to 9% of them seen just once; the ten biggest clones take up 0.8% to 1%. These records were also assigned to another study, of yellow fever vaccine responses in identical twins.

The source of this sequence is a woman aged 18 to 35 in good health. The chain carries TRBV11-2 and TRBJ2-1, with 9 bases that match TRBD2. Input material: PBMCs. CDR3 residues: CASSLGGIGGGARNEQFF. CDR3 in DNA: TGTGCCAGCAGCTTGGGCGGGATAGGCGGGGGGGCCAGGAATGAGCAGTTCTTC.